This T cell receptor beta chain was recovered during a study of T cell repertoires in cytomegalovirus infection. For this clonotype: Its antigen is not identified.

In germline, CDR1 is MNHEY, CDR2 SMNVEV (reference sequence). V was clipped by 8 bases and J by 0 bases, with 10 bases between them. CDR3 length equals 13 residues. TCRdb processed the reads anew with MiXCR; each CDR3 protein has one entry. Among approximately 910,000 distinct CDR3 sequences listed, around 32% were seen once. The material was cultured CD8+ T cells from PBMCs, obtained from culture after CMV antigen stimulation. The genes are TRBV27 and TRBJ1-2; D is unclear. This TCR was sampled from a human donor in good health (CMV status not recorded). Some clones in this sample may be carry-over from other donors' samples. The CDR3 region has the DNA TGTGCCAGCGGGTGGGGAGCTAACTATGGCTACACCTTC. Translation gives CASGWGANYGYTF.